This TCR beta chain stems from a study of vaccination effects on CD4 cells after COVID-19. Regarding the study as a whole: By a late point after vaccination, infection- and vaccine-induced clones had shrunk markedly through clonal contraction. Convalescent patients were few in the study, and early post-infection timepoints were absent.

Profiled with immunoSEQ multiplex PCR; TCRdb holds only in-frame clones, not every one. The data show approximately 30,000 clones, around four fifths seen once. Expansion of antigen-specific CD4+ T cells with viral peptide pools was carried out by the ViraFEST assay before sequencing. With roughly nine days of culture completed, CD4+ T cells were isolated. Vaccine recipients, nucleocapsid antibody negative, had no prior SARS-CoV-2 infection. IL-2 at approximately 9.7 IU/ml and peptides at 10 ug/ml were added to cultured PBMC, fewer than 2.5 million per well. Half-medium exchanges with IL-2 medium took place on days 3 and 7. On this clone itself: Its specificity is not known.

The TCR comes from a human donor who received a COVID-19 vaccine. This sample comprised CD4+ T cells from PBMCs cultured with HCoV-OC43 spike peptides, obtained before COVID-19 vaccination. The sample's subset: HCoV-OC43 spike overlapping peptide pool stimulation.

The CDR3 DNA reads TGTGCCAGCAGCACCCACAGGGGAGGGGAGCCCCAGCATTTT. Its protein is CASSTHRGGEPQHF. The rearrangement uses TRBV7-3 and TRBJ1-5, with 7 bases aligning to TRBD1. The CDR3 has 14 residues. J was trimmed by 8 bases and V by 5 bases; bases with no gene match: 9. The germline CDR1 and CDR2 sequences are SGHTA and FQGTGA. The whole variable domain, filled in from reference TRBV7-3 and TRBJ1-5, reads GAGVSQTPSNKVTEKGKYVELRCDPISGHTALYWYRQSLGQGPEFLIYFQGTGAADDSGLPNDRFFAVRPEGSVSTLKIQRTERGDSAVYLCASSTHRGGEPQHFGDGTRLSIL.